The rows below give T cell receptor beta chains drawn from one sample of a study of blood T cell repertoires in COVID-19. The table came from immunoSEQ multiplex PCR; TCRdb's copy has only in-frame clones and leaves some out. The table has roughly 330,000 clones, roughly 89% seen once. The sample was peripheral blood. Receptors originate from a man in his thirties or forties with COVID-19, enrolled during active disease. The CDR3 runs from the conserved cysteine through the conserved F or W. The D gene is left open where the match is weak. Clone size is not always given. Where it is, it says once, few, many or a class for expanded clones.

>TRBJ2-7|TRBV11-3|many|TRBD1
TGTGCCAGCAGCGAGGGACAGGGTGGGTACGAGCAGTACTTC
CASSEGQGGYEQYF
>TRBJ1-2|TRBV15|-|TRBD1
TGTGCCACCAAACCGGGACAGGGGTATGGCTACACCTTC
CATKPGQGYGYTF
>TRBJ2-1|TRBV7-9|once|-
TGTGCCAGCAGCTTCTGGGGGGATGAGCAGTTCTTC
CASSFWGDEQFF
>TRBJ2-7|TRBV3-1/TRBV3-2|few|-
TGTGCCAGCAGCCTTAGACAGGACTACGAGCAGTACTTC
CASSLRQDYEQYF
>TRBJ1-4|TRBV19|-|-
TGTGCCAGTAGTATGAGGGAGGGCGAAAAACTGTTTTTT
CASSMREGEKLFF
>TRBJ2-3|TRBV5-1|-|TRBD2
TGCGCCAGCAGACGAGCGGGGCTAAGAGGAGATACGCAGTATTTT
CASRRAGLRGDTQYF
>TRBJ1-1|TRBV19|-|-
TGTGCCAGTAGTCACAGGGAGGCTTTCTTT
CASSHREAFF
>TRBJ2-1|TRBV12-3/TRBV12-4|-|-
TGTGCCAGCAGCCTGTCCGGGGAGCAGTTCTTC
CASSLSGEQFF
>TRBJ2-3|TRBV28|-|-
TGTGCCAGCAGTTCTGCTCGGGATACGCAGTATTTT
CASSSARDTQYF
>TRBJ2-7|TRBV5-4|-|TRBD2
TGTGCCAGCAGCCGACTAGCGGGAACCTACGAGCAGTACTTC
CASSRLAGTYEQYF
>TRBJ2-5|TRBV18|-|-
TGTGCCAGCTCACCACGGTTAGGGCTTGGAGGAGAGACCCAGTACTTC
CASSPRLGLGGETQYF
>TRBJ2-1|TRBV11-3|-|-
TGTGCCAGCAGCTTAGCCGGGAGAGAAAACAATGAGCAGTTCTTC
CASSLAGRENNEQFF
>TRBJ2-3|TRBV4-2|-|TRBD2
TGTGCCAGCAGCCAAGGTGGTAGCGGGAGATCAACAGATACGCAGTATTTT
CASSQGGSGRSTDTQYF
>TRBJ2-3|TRBV5-1|-|-
TGCGCCAGCAGCTCAGGAGGGTTTGTTGCAGATACGCAGTATTTT
CASSSGGFVADTQYF
>TRBJ1-1|TRBV19|-|-
TGTGCCAGTAGGGTCAGGATCAACACTGAAGCTTTCTTT
CASRVRINTEAFF